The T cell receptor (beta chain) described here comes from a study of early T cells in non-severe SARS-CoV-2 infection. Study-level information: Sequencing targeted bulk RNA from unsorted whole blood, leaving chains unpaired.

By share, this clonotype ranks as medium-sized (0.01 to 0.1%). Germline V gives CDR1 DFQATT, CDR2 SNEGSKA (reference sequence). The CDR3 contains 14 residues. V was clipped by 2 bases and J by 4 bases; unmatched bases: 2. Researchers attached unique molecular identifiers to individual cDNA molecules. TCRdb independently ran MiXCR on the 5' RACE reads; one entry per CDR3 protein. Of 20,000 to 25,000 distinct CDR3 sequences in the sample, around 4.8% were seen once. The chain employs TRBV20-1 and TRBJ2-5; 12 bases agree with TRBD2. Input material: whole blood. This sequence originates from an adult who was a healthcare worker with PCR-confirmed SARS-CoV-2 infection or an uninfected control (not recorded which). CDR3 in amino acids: CSARLAGGIETQYF. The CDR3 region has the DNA TGCAGTGCTAGACTAGCGGGGGGGATAGAGACCCAGTACTTC.